This TCR beta chain derives from a study of blood T cell repertoires in COVID-19. Study summary: Specimens from acute and convalescent COVID-19 originated in the United States, Italy and Spain. Nucleic acid was either cDNA or gDNA, and it came from T cells, B-cell-depleted T cells, or PBMCs.

Original data processing: How many nucleated cells were present was estimated from reference gene primer amplification. TCRdb keeps only in-frame clones here, not all; method: immunoSEQ multiplex PCR. V and J calls plus clone size are reproduced from that table; the DNA served to infer D and trimming. The sample shows 120,000 to 150,000 clones, roughly three quarters of them seen only once. V was shortened by 3 bases and J by 7 bases, with 12 bases between the two germline ends. The CDR3 loop spans 14 amino acids. Germline V gene lookup returns CDR1 SNHLY and CDR2 FYNNEI. The gene calls are TRBV2 and TRBJ1-4; unclear D gene. The sample comprised peripheral blood. This receptor was taken from a man in his sixties with acute or convalescent COVID-19. CDR3: CASSDRAMTEKLFF. DNA of the CDR3: TGTGCCAGCAGTGACCGAGCGATGACTGAAAAACTGTTTTTT.